The entry below gives a single T cell receptor beta chain sequence along with its context. What it binds is unknown. The data belong to a study of regulatory and conventional T cells in RAG deficiency. Germline V CDR1 and CDR2: MNHEY, SMNVEV (reference sequence). The V end was cut by 6 bases, the J end by 14 bases, with 21 bases between. The CDR3 covers 13 residues. Sequencing was performed with immunoSEQ multiplex PCR; in TCRdb, only in-frame clones are kept and a portion is missing. The table shows thousands of clones, with more than 75% occurring only once. Broader study findings: Treg unique TCR beta sequences were around 100-fold fewer in Omenn syndrome and CID/AS patients than controls. RAG-deficient patients showed markedly lower Shannon entropy and higher Simpson indices than control T-cell subsets.

This same sample was also part of a study on regulatory T cells. That report notes: Amplification used 52 TRBV primers and 13 TRBJ primers.

The chain links TRBV27 to TRBJ2-3; tentative D call: TRBD1 (5 bases). This receptor was identified in a human donor in good health. The source material was CD8+ T cells sorted from blood. In DNA form, the CDR3 reads TGTGCCAGCAGCTTTGGGGCCCGGTCTCCAGGGTATTTT. Protein sequence: CASSFGARSPGYF.